Listed here are 10 T cell receptor beta chains from one sample, sequenced in a study of T cells in narcolepsy. The assay was immunoSEQ multiplex PCR, and TCRdb's table has in-frame clones only and misses some. The table lists about 22,000 clones, roughly four fifths of them singletons. Sequenced sample: memory (CD45RA-) CD4+ T cells from blood. These receptors all stem from a human donor in good health.

The chain carries TRBV7-2 and TRBJ2-2, with D unresolved. The germline V gene encodes CDR1 SGHTA and CDR2 FQGNSA. Trimming took 2 bases from V and 8 from J, leaving 12 bases between them. The CDR3 loop spans 14 amino acids. CDR3: CASSLLGFKGELFF. CDR3 sequence (DNA): TGTGCCAGCAGCTTACTGGGGTTTAAAGGGGAGCTGTTTTTT.

This chain uses TRBV6-1 with TRBJ2-5, with unresolved D. V was trimmed by 0 bases and J by 6 bases, leaving 11 bases between them. Germline V CDR1 and CDR2: MNHNS, SASEGT. The CDR3 runs to 14 residues. CDR3 DNA: TGTGCCAGCAGTGAAGCAGCTAGGAGACAGACCCAGTACTTC. Protein sequence: CASSEAARRQTQYF.

V and J are TRBV18 and TRBJ2-2; tentatively, D is TRBD1 (5 bases). The germline V gene has CDR1 KGHSH and CDR2 LQKENI. The V end was cut by 9 bases, the J end by 1 base, with 30 bases between. The CDR3 has 20 residues. The CDR3 region is CASNHEPAWGPARNTGELFF. CDR3 nucleotides: TGTGCCAGTAACCACGAACCAGCTTGGGGCCCAGCAAGGAACACCGGGGAGCTGTTTTTT. Complete variable domain (other parts from reference TRBV18 and TRBJ2-2): NAGVMQNPRHLVRRRGQEARLRCSPMKGHSHVYWYRQLPEEGLKFMVYLQKENIIDESGMPKERFSAEFPKEGPSILRIQQVVRGDSAAYFCASNHEPAWGPARNTGELFFGEGSRLTVL.

The chain couples TRBV19 to TRBJ2-3, with TRBD1 identical over 9 bases. The J segment lost 6 bases and the V segment lost 8 bases, leaving 6 bases of the junction unmatched. Germline V gene data show CDR1 as LNHDA and CDR2 as SQIVND (reference sequence). The CDR3 sequence is 13 residues long. CDR3 residues: CASRQGVSDTQYF. In DNA form, the CDR3 reads TGTGCCAGTCGACAGGGGGTTTCGGATACGCAGTATTTT.

This clone came up a few times. This rearrangement joins TRBV7-2 to TRBJ2-3; D is unresolved. Trimming removed 6 bases from V and 8 bases from J, with 12 bases in between. CDR1 is SGHTA and CDR2 is FQGNSA in the germline V gene. This CDR3 has 12 amino acids. The chain's CDR3 is CASRLELGTQYF. The CDR3 DNA reads as TGTGCCAGCAGACTCGAACTGGGTACGCAGTATTTT.

The rearrangement links TRBV6-1 to TRBJ2-3; D uncertain. The CDR3 is 12 residues long. Germline loops: CDR1 MNHNS, CDR2 SASEGT. Trimming shortened V by 6 bases and J by 10 bases, and 14 bases separated the two germline ends. As DNA, the CDR3 is TGTGCCAGCAGCCTATGGCAGCAGGCGCAGTATTTT. Protein sequence: CASSLWQQAQYF.

The V and J genes are TRBV6-1 and TRBJ2-5, with TRBD1 identical over 9 bases. The CDR3 contains 16 residues. Unmatched junction bases numbered 11, after V lost 4 bases and J lost 5 bases. Germline loops: CDR1 MNHNS, CDR2 SASEGT. The DNA of the CDR3 is TGTGCCAGCAGTGCAACACCAACAGGGGGCGCGGAGACCCAGTACTTC. Its translation is CASSATPTGGAETQYF.

V and J are TRBV4-3 and TRBJ1-4, with 8 bases fitting TRBD1. Per germline, CDR1 LGHNA and CDR2 YSLEER. This CDR3 contains 14 residues. V trimming: 4 bases; J trimming: 6 bases; junction bases outside the gene matches: 4. The CDR3, as DNA: TGCGCCAGCAGCCGCGACAGGGGTTATGAAAAACTGTTTTTT. Protein: CASSRDRGYEKLFF.

This rearrangement joins TRBV6-6 to TRBJ2-2; D is unresolved. V was shortened by 2 bases and J by 5 bases, with 6 bases between the two germline ends. The V gene's germline CDR1 is MNHNY and CDR2 SVGAGI (reference sequence). The CDR3 is made up of 13 amino acids. CDR3 bases: TGTGCCAGCAGTTACCTAGGGACCGGGGAGCTGTTTTTT. It yields the protein CASSYLGTGELFF.

The CDR3 spells CASSLVGGWVSFEQFF. The CDR3 nucleotides read TGTGCCAGCAGCTTAGTCGGGGGCTGGGTGTCCTTCGAGCAGTTCTTC. This chain joins TRBV7-2 and TRBJ2-1; possibly TRBD1 or TRBD2 for D (6 bases each). The CDR3 covers 16 residues. CDR1 and CDR2 (germline): SGHTA, FQGNSA. V gave up 1 base and J gave up 10 bases, with 20 bases separating them.